This TCR beta chain is from a study of blood T cell repertoires in COVID-19. This CDR3 has 15 residues. Per the germline V gene, CDR1 is SGHTA and CDR2 is FQGTGA. Trimming removed 3 bases from V and 8 bases from J; junction bases left unmatched: 11. Assay used: immunoSEQ multiplex PCR; TCRdb lists only in-frame clones, some missing. The sample has fewer than 110,000 clones, approximately 88% seen once. The genes are TRBV7-3 and TRBJ2-3, with 7 nucleotides matching TRBD2. The sequenced sample was peripheral blood. The sequence came from a human donor in a cohort sampled during active COVID-19. CDR3 in DNA: TGTGCCAGCAGCTTTACGGGAGGAGGGTCGGGTACGCAGTATTTT. Protein sequence: CASSFTGGGSGTQYF.